The present entry profiles one T cell receptor beta chain with its context. For recovered donors of Cohort 3, there were two negative PCRs, clearance, or symptom resolution. The ends lost 4 bases at V and 4 bases at J; junction bases unmatched: 8. From germline, CDR1 is SGHAT and CDR2 FQNNGV. The CDR3 consists of 15 residues. The data are from a study of blood T cell repertoires in COVID-19. Turning to the study itself: T cells, B-cell-depleted T cells, or PBMCs provided the cDNA or gDNA that served as material.

This table comes from immunoSEQ multiplex PCR, and its TCRdb copy is limited to in-frame clones, with some not included. Here the sample spans 250,000 to 300,000 clones, roughly nine tenths being singletons. The chain carries TRBV11-2 and TRBJ2-3, with 7 bases that match TRBD2. The sample consisted of PBMCs or T cells enriched from blood (not recorded which). The receptor's source is a woman between 40 and 50 years old who had recovered from COVID-19. The CDR3 DNA sequence: TGTGCCAGCAGCTCGGGACTACCCCAAGCAGATACGCAGTATTTT. Amino acid sequence: CASSSGLPQADTQYF.